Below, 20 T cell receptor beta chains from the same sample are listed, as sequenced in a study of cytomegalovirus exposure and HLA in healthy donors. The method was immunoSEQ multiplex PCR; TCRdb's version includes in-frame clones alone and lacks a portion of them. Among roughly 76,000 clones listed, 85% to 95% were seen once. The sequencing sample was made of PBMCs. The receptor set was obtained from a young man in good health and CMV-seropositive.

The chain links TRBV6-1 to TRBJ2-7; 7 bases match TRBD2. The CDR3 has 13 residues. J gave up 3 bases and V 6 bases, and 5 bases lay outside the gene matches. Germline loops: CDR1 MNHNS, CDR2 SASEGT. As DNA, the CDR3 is TGTGCCAGCAGACTAGCGTCCCTCTACGAGCAGTACTTC. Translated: CASRLASLYEQYF.

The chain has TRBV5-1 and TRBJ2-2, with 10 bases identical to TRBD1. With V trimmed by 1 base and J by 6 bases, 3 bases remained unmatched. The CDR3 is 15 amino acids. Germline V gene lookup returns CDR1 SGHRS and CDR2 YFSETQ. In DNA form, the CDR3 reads TGCGCCAGCAGCTTGACCGGGACAGGGGCCGGGGAGCTGTTTTTT. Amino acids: CASSLTGTGAGELFF.

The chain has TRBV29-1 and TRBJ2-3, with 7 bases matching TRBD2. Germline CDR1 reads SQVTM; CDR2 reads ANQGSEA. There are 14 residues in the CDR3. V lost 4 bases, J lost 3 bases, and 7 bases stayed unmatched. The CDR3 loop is CSVGGGVATDTQYF. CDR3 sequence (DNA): TGCAGCGTTGGGGGAGGGGTAGCGACAGATACGCAGTATTTT.

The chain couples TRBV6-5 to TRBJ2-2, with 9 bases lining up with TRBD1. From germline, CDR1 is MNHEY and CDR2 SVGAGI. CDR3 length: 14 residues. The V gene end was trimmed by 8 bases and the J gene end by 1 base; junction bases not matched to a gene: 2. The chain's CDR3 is CASGQGRNTGELFF. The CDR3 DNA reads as TGTGCCAGCGGACAGGGGAGGAACACCGGGGAGCTGTTTTTT.

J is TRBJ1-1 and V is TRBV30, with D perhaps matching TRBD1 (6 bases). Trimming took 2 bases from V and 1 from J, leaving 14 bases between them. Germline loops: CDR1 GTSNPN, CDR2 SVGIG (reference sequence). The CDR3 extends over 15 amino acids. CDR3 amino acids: CAWSPPGAGNTEAFF. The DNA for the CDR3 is TGTGCCTGGAGTCCCCCAGGGGCAGGGAACACTGAAGCTTTCTTT.

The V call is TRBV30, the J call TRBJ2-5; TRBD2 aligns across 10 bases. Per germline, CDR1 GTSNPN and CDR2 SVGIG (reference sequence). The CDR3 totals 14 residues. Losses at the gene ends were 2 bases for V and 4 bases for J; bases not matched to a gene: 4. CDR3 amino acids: CAWSPSGSPETQYF. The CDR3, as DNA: TGTGCCTGGAGTCCTAGCGGGAGCCCAGAGACCCAGTACTTC.

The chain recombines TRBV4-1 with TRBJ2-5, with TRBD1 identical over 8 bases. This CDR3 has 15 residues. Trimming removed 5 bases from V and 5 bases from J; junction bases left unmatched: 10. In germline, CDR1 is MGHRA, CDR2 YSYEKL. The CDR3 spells CASSNPGTGMETQYF. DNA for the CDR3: TGCGCCAGCAGCAACCCCGGGACAGGCATGGAGACCCAGTACTTC.

As DNA, the CDR3 is TGCAGCGTTGGGGACCGTGGGGGGACTTTCTTT. It is translated as CSVGDRGGTFF. The chain joins TRBV29-1 to TRBJ1-1; D may be TRBD1 (5 bases). CDR3 length equals 11 residues. CDR1 and CDR2 (germline): SQVTM, ANQGSEA. V was trimmed by 4 bases and J by 12 bases, leaving 15 bases between them. The full variable domain, in which reference TRBV29-1 and TRBJ1-1 provide the parts outside the CDR3, is SAVISQKPSRDICQRGTSLTIQCQVDSQVTMMFWYRQQPGQSLTLIATANQGSEATYESGFVIDKFPISRPNLTFSTLTVSNMSPEDSSIYLCSVGDRGGTFFGQGTRLTVV.

DNA for the CDR3: TGCGCCAGCAGCGATCGGGGACTAGCGGGAGGGCGGGACGAGCAGTACTTC. Residues: CASSDRGLAGGRDEQYF. This chain connects TRBV5-1 to TRBJ2-7; TRBD2 matches at 16 bases. Losses at the gene ends were 4 bases for V and 5 bases for J; bases not matched to a gene: 9. CDR3 length equals 17 residues. Looked up from germline, CDR1 is SGHRS and CDR2 is YFSETQ.

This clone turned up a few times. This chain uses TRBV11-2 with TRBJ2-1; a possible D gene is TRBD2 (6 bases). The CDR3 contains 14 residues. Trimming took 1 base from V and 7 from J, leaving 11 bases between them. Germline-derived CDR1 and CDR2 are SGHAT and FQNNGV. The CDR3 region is CASSLGLGFNEQFF. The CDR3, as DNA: TGTGCCAGCAGCTTAGGACTAGGCTTTAATGAGCAGTTCTTC.

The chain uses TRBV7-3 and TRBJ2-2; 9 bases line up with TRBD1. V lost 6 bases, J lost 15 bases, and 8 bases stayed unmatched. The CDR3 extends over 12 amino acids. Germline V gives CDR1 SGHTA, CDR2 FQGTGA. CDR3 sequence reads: CASRSRTGEMFF. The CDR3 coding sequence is TGTGCCAGCAGATCCAGGACAGGGGAAATGTTTTTT.

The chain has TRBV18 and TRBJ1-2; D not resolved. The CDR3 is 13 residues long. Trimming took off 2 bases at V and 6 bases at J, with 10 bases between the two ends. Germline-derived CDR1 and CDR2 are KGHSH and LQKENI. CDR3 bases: TGTGCCAGCTCACCAGGGCAGCTCAATGGCTACACCTTC. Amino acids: CASSPGQLNGYTF.

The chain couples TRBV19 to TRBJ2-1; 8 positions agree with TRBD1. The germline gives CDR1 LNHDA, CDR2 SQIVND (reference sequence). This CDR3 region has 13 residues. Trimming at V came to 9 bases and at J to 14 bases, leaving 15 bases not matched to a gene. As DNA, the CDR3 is TGTGCCAGCTCTGACAGGGGAAGTCGGTGGGAGTTCTTC. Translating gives CASSDRGSRWEFF. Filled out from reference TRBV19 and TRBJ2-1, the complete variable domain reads DGGITQSPKYLFRKEGQNVTLSCEQNLNHDAMYWYRQDPGQGLRLIYYSQIVNDFQKGDIAEGYSVSREKKESFPLTVTSAQKNPTAFYLCASSDRGSRWEFFGPGTRLTVL.

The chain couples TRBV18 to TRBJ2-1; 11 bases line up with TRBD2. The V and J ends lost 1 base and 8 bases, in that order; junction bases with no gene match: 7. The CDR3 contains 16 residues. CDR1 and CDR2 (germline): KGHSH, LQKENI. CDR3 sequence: CASSPLISGRADEQFF. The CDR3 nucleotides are TGTGCCAGCTCACCACTAATTAGCGGGAGGGCAGATGAGCAGTTCTTC.

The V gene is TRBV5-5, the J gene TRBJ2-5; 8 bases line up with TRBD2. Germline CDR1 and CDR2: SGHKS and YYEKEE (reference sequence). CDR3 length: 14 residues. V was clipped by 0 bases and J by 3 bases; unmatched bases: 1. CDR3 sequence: CASSLGAGEETQYF. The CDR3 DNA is TGTGCCAGCAGCTTGGGAGCGGGAGAAGAGACCCAGTACTTC.

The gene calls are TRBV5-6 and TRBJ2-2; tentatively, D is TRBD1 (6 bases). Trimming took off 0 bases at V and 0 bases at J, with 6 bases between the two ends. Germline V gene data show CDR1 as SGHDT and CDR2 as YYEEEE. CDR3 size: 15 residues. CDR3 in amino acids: CASSLDRANTGELFF. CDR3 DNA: TGTGCCAGCAGCTTGGACAGGGCGAACACCGGGGAGCTGTTTTTT.

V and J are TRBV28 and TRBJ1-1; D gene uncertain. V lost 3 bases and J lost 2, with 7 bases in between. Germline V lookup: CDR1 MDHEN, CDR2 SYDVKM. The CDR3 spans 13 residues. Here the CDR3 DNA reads TGTGCCAGCAGTTTGGTGGCCAACACTGAAGCTTTCTTT. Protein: CASSLVANTEAFF.

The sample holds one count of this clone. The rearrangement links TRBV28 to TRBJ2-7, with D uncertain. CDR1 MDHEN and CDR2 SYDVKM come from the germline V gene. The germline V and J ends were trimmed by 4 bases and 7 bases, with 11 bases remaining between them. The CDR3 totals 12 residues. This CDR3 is CASSSSYWEQYF. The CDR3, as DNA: TGTGCCAGCAGTTCGAGCTATTGGGAGCAGTACTTC.

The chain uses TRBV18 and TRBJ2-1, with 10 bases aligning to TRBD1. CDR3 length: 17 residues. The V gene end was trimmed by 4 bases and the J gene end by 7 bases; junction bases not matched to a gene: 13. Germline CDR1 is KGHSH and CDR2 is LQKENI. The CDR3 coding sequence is TGTGCCAGCTCACAATTTACCGGGACAGGGGAATCGAATGAGCAGTTCTTC. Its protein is CASSQFTGTGESNEQFF. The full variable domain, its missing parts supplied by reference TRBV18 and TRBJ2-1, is NAGVMQNPRHLVRRRGQEARLRCSPMKGHSHVYWYRQLPEEGLKFMVYLQKENIIDESGMPKERFSAEFPKEGPSILRIQQVVRGDSAAYFCASSQFTGTGESNEQFFGPGTRLTVL.

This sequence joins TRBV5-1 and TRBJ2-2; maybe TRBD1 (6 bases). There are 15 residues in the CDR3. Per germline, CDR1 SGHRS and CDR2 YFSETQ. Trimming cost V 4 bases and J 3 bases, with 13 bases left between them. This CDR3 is CASSPRDTYTGELFF. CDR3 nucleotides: TGCGCCAGCAGCCCCCGGGACACGTACACCGGGGAGCTGTTTTTT.